This T cell receptor (beta chain) is drawn from a study of blood T cells in healthy people across ages. For the study at large: Through template switching, about one barcoded beta molecule was captured per two T cells, as measured in model experiments.

Germline V gives CDR1 DFQATT, CDR2 SNEGSKA (reference sequence). The CDR3 is 15 residues long. Trimming pared 0 bases from V and 7 bases from J, leaving 19 bases between. With a J-beta primer mix and a sample-barcoded 5' primer, a second PCR ran roughly 7 to 11 cycles. A 12-random-nucleotide template-switch adaptor tagged each cDNA molecule. TCRdb used MiXCR to reprocess the 5' RACE reads, holding one entry per CDR3 protein. Of about 640,000 distinct CDR3 sequences in the sample, 58% were seen once. A note on this clonotype: Its antigen is unknown.

Study conclusions and caveats: Bulk PBMC profiling left naive and antigen-experienced comparisons inconclusive. Any changes in expanded clonotypes were possibly confounded, as donor CMV status remained unknown.

V and J are TRBV20-1 and TRBJ2-7; weak D call: TRBD1 (6 bases). The sample comprised blood. The receptor was isolated from a man aged 60-69 years in good health. The CDR3 loop reads CSARDKGTPSREQYF. The CDR3 region has the DNA TGCAGTGCTAGAGATAAGGGGACACCCTCGAGGGAGCAGTACTTC.